This TCR beta chain was sequenced in a study of blood T cell repertoires in COVID-19. Per the authors' pipeline: For nucleated cells, counts were estimated from reference gene primer amplification. Sequencing was performed with immunoSEQ multiplex PCR; in TCRdb, only in-frame clones are kept and a portion is missing. That table is the source of V, J and clone size, and D and trimming were worked out from the DNA. The data contain about 440,000 clones, more than 70% of them seen just once; the ten biggest clones take up roughly 12%. Patients at the Seattle site were enrolled during active infection and followed longitudinally. Trimming pared 5 bases from V and 4 bases from J, leaving 5 bases between. The CDR3 runs to 12 residues. Per germline, CDR1 MNHEY and CDR2 SVGAGI.

The sequenced sample was peripheral blood. The chain has TRBV6-5 and TRBJ2-2; no reliable D call. The sequence was collected from a woman between 50 and 59 years old with COVID-19, enrolled during active disease. CDR3 region: CASSPGTGELFF. CDR3 nucleotides: TGTGCCAGCAGTCCAGGCACCGGGGAGCTGTTTTTT.